Listed below are T cell receptor beta chains from one sample, sequenced in a study of cytomegalovirus exposure and HLA in healthy donors. Produced via immunoSEQ multiplex PCR; TCRdb's table is partial and in-frame only. The table shows fewer than 250,000 clones, with roughly 80% occurring only once. The sequenced sample consisted of PBMCs. These receptors all stem from a man aged 40-55 years in good health and CMV-seropositive. Both conserved end residues are part of each CDR3. D genes are given only for firm matches. A clone size is listed for some rows: how often the clone was seen (once, few, many), or a class if it is expanded.

D: TRBD1
J: TRBJ2-2
size: -
V: TRBV6-5
DNA: TGTGCCAGCAGTAAAGGACAGGGGAATGTCGGGGAGCTGTTTTTT
CDR3: CASSKGQGNVGELFF

D: -
J: TRBJ1-2
size: -
V: TRBV6-1
DNA: TGTGCCAGCAGTGAAGCCGGGGTCTATGGCTACACCTTC
CDR3: CASSEAGVYGYTF

D: TRBD1
J: TRBJ1-4
size: once
V: TRBV6-1
DNA: TGTGCCAGCTCGACAGGGACCGATGAAAAACTGTTTTTT
CDR3: CASSTGTDEKLFF

D: TRBD2
J: TRBJ2-2
size: -
V: TRBV7-9
DNA: TGTGCCAGCAGCTCCGGACTAGCGAACACCGGGGAGCTGTTTTTT
CDR3: CASSSGLANTGELFF

D: TRBD1
J: TRBJ2-5
size: -
V: TRBV30
DNA: TGTGCCTGGAGCACGGGACAGGGGCGCGTGGAACGTGGGGAGACCCAGTACTTC
CDR3: CAWSTGQGRVERGETQYF

D: -
J: TRBJ2-3
size: few
V: TRBV5-1
DNA: TGCGCCAGCAGCCCCCCGACAGGGACTAGCACAGATACGCAGTATTTT
CDR3: CASSPPTGTSTDTQYF

D: -
J: TRBJ1-5
size: -
V: TRBV18
DNA: TGTGCCAGCTCACCAGGATCGGGAGGAGGTCAGCCCCAGCATTTT
CDR3: CASSPGSGGGQPQHF

D: -
J: TRBJ1-3
size: -
V: TRBV5-6
DNA: TGTGCCAGCAGCTTGGCCAGGGGTAACTCTGGAAACACCATATATTTT
CDR3: CASSLARGNSGNTIYF

D: TRBD1
J: TRBJ1-2
size: -
V: TRBV6-6
DNA: TGTGCCAGCAGTTACCTGGGACAGGGGATCGGCTACACCTTC
CDR3: CASSYLGQGIGYTF

D: TRBD2
J: TRBJ2-4
size: -
V: TRBV6-1
DNA: TGTGCCAGTCATCCTACAGCGGGGGGAAACATTCAGTACTTC
CDR3: CASHPTAGGNIQYF

D: -
J: TRBJ2-1
size: -
V: TRBV7-5
DNA: TGTGCCAGAAGCTTAGGGTTAGCGGGAGGGCCATACAATGAGCAGTTCTTC
CDR3: CARSLGLAGGPYNEQFF

D: TRBD1
J: TRBJ1-2
size: -
V: TRBV11-2
DNA: TGTGCCAGCAGCTCGCCCCGGGACAGCGGGTCCTATGGCTACACCTTC
CDR3: CASSSPRDSGSYGYTF

D: TRBD1
J: TRBJ2-1
size: -
V: TRBV10-3
DNA: TGTGCCATCAGCCCCGGGACAGGGTCCGTGTCGTTTGAGCAGTTCTTC
CDR3: CAISPGTGSVSFEQFF

D: -
J: TRBJ1-1
size: -
V: TRBV11-2
DNA: TGTGCCAGCAGCTTAGGGGAGGGTCCCGAAGCTTTCTTT
CDR3: CASSLGEGPEAFF

D: TRBD1
J: TRBJ2-5
size: -
V: TRBV18
DNA: TGTGCCAGCTCACCACCCAGACAGGGGGCTGAGACCCAGTACTTC
CDR3: CASSPPRQGAETQYF

D: TRBD1
J: TRBJ1-1
size: -
V: TRBV6-1
DNA: TGTGCCAGCAGATCAGGACAGGCAGGATTCACTGAAGCTTTCTTT
CDR3: CASRSGQAGFTEAFF

D: -
J: TRBJ2-2
size: few
V: TRBV5-1
DNA: TGCGCCAGCAGCTCCCCGGGACATCAGCCTGCCGGGGAGCTGTTTTTT
CDR3: CASSSPGHQPAGELFF

D: -
J: TRBJ2-7
size: -
V: TRBV30
DNA: TGTGCCCTGCTAGACAGCACCACCTACGAGCAGTACTTC
CDR3: CALLDSTTYEQYF

D: TRBD1
J: TRBJ1-2
size: few
V: TRBV5-4
DNA: TGTGCCAGCAGTGCCCGGACAGGGCATGGCTACACCTTC
CDR3: CASSARTGHGYTF

D: -
J: TRBJ2-3
size: -
V: TRBV10-1
DNA: TGCGCCAGCAGTGACCCCGTCCCAGATACGCAGTATTTT
CDR3: CASSDPVPDTQYF

D: TRBD2
J: TRBJ2-1
size: -
V: TRBV5-1
DNA: TGCGCCAGCTACTCGGGAGGGTACAATGAGCAGTTCTTC
CDR3: CASYSGGYNEQFF

D: -
J: TRBJ1-2
size: few
V: TRBV30
DNA: TGTGCCTGGCGCCGGGACTATGGCTACACCTTC
CDR3: CAWRRDYGYTF

D: TRBD1
J: TRBJ2-1
size: -
V: TRBV25-1
DNA: TGTGCCAGCAGCGCAATCCAGGCAGGGGGAGCCTACAATGAGCAGTTCTTC
CDR3: CASSAIQAGGAYNEQFF

D: -
J: TRBJ2-6
size: -
V: TRBV29-1
DNA: TGCAGCGTTGCCGGAGGAACTGGGGCCAACGTCCTGACTTTC
CDR3: CSVAGGTGANVLTF

D: TRBD2
J: TRBJ2-7
size: -
V: TRBV5-1
DNA: TGCGCCAGCAGCCTCGGGACTAGCGGGACAATTACCTACGAGCAGTACTTC
CDR3: CASSLGTSGTITYEQYF

D: TRBD2
J: TRBJ2-1
size: -
V: TRBV6-1
DNA: TGTGCCAGCAGTGCAACTAGCGGCAGATACAATGAGCAGTTCTTC
CDR3: CASSATSGRYNEQFF

D: TRBD2
J: TRBJ2-1
size: -
V: TRBV6-5
DNA: TGTGCCAGCAGTTACTCGAGGCCAGCGGGAGGGGGGGAGCAGTTCTTC
CDR3: CASSYSRPAGGGEQFF

D: TRBD2
J: TRBJ2-5
size: -
V: TRBV14
DNA: TGTGCCAGCAGCCAAGCCCGGGGGGGGGCCGAGACCCAGTACTTC
CDR3: CASSQARGGAETQYF

D: TRBD1
J: TRBJ1-2
size: -
V: TRBV29-1
DNA: TGCAGCGTCCGAGGGGGACAGGGGGATGCTGGCTACACCTTC
CDR3: CSVRGGQGDAGYTF

D: TRBD2
J: TRBJ2-7
size: -
V: TRBV6-1
DNA: TGTGCCAGCCCGGGAGGCAGTAACTACGAGCAGTACTTC
CDR3: CASPGGSNYEQYF

D: TRBD2
J: TRBJ2-1
size: -
V: TRBV6-5
DNA: TGTGCCAGCAGTTACTCAGCGGGAGGCTATGAGCAGTTCTTC
CDR3: CASSYSAGGYEQFF

D: -
J: TRBJ1-1
size: -
V: TRBV5-1
DNA: TGCGCCAGCAGCCGCGACGGGATTAACACTGAAGCTTTCTTT
CDR3: CASSRDGINTEAFF

D: TRBD2
J: TRBJ2-4
size: -
V: TRBV7-2
DNA: TGTGCCAGCAGCCACAGCGGGAGTTTGGGCATTCAGTACTTC
CDR3: CASSHSGSLGIQYF

D: -
J: TRBJ2-7
size: -
V: TRBV7-9
DNA: TGTGCCAGCAGCTTAGATCCAGCGGGGCAGTACTTC
CDR3: CASSLDPAGQYF

D: TRBD1
J: TRBJ1-1
size: -
V: TRBV5-1
DNA: TGCGCCAGCAGCTATGGGACAGCCGCCATGAACACTGAAGCTTTCTTT
CDR3: CASSYGTAAMNTEAFF

D: TRBD2
J: TRBJ2-1
size: -
V: TRBV27
DNA: TGTGCCAGCAGTTTTAATCTAGCGGGATACAATGAGCAGTTCTTC
CDR3: CASSFNLAGYNEQFF

D: TRBD1
J: TRBJ2-7
size: -
V: TRBV2
DNA: TGTGCCAGCCCCAGAGGGGGCTTATCATACGAGCAGTACTTC
CDR3: CASPRGGLSYEQYF

D: -
J: TRBJ1-5
size: -
V: TRBV15
DNA: TGTGCCACCAGCAGAGATCTGAGCAGGGTTCAGCCCCAGCATTTT
CDR3: CATSRDLSRVQPQHF

D: -
J: TRBJ1-1
size: few
V: TRBV5-4
DNA: TGTGCCAGCAGCCGAGACACTGAAGCTTTCTTT
CDR3: CASSRDTEAFF

D: -
J: TRBJ2-5
size: once
V: TRBV9
DNA: TGTGCCAGCAGCGTAGGGGGCTTTCAAGAGACCCAGTACTTC
CDR3: CASSVGGFQETQYF

D: -
J: TRBJ2-3
size: -
V: TRBV27
DNA: TGTGCCAGCGGAAGATCCGGGCACAGGGGCACAGATACGCAGTATTTT
CDR3: CASGRSGHRGTDTQYF

D: -
J: TRBJ2-2
size: once
V: TRBV5-8
DNA: TGTGCCAGCAGCCGGACTCCTAACACCGGGGAGCTGTTTTTT
CDR3: CASSRTPNTGELFF

D: -
J: TRBJ1-2
size: -
V: TRBV6-5
DNA: TGTGCCAGCAGTCCTCAGGGAACGGACTATGGCTACACCTTC
CDR3: CASSPQGTDYGYTF

D: TRBD1
J: TRBJ1-2
size: -
V: TRBV14
DNA: TGTGCCAGCAGCCAAGTACAGGGGGTTGGCTACACCTTC
CDR3: CASSQVQGVGYTF

D: TRBD1
J: TRBJ1-2
size: -
V: TRBV29-1
DNA: TGCAGCGTCAGGGACAGCCTGACGCACTATGGCTACACCTTC
CDR3: CSVRDSLTHYGYTF

D: -
J: TRBJ1-1
size: -
V: TRBV11-2
DNA: TGTGCCAGCAGCTTAGGTCCGGGACTCAAGGGGAAAGCTTTCTTT
CDR3: CASSLGPGLKGKAFF

D: -
J: TRBJ2-2
size: -
V: TRBV27
DNA: TGTGCCAGCAGTTTACAGGGGTCCGGGGAGCTGTTTTTT
CDR3: CASSLQGSGELFF

D: -
J: TRBJ1-5
size: once
V: TRBV5-1
DNA: TGCGCCAGCAGCTTGGATCCAGGGAGGAATCAGCCCCAGCATTTT
CDR3: CASSLDPGRNQPQHF

D: TRBD1
J: TRBJ1-2
size: -
V: TRBV11-2
DNA: TGTGCCAGCAGCTTCTGGGACAGGGGGGACTATGGCTACACCTTC
CDR3: CASSFWDRGDYGYTF

D: -
J: TRBJ2-5
size: -
V: TRBV5-4
DNA: TGTGCCAGCAGCATCTCGGAGGAGACCCAGTACTTC
CDR3: CASSISEETQYF

D: -
J: TRBJ1-2
size: -
V: TRBV18
DNA: TGTGCCAGCTCACCAGAGAGGGACTATGGCTACACCTTC
CDR3: CASSPERDYGYTF

D: TRBD1
J: TRBJ1-4
size: -
V: TRBV5-1
DNA: TGCGCCAGCACATCGGGACAGGGGAGTGATGAAAAACTGTTTTTT
CDR3: CASTSGQGSDEKLFF

D: TRBD1
J: TRBJ1-1
size: -
V: TRBV20-1
DNA: TGCAGTGTGGGGGACAGGGAAGCTTTCTTT
CDR3: CSVGDREAFF

D: TRBD1
J: TRBJ1-6
size: -
V: TRBV7-9
DNA: TGTGCCAGCAGCCTGGGACAGGGGTATAATTCACCCCTCCACTTT
CDR3: CASSLGQGYNSPLHF